The text below deals with one T cell receptor (beta chain). The record originates from a study of OX40 agonist ivuxolimab in advanced cancers. V lost 5 bases to trimming and J lost 8 bases, with 21 bases between them. Germline V CDR1 and CDR2: SGHTA, FQGTGA. This CDR3 is 15 amino acids long. Only in-frame clones appear in the TCRdb table, and some are missing; sequencing was by immunoSEQ multiplex PCR. The data hold 65,000 to 80,000 clones, with 84% observed a single time. The V and J genes are TRBV7-3 and TRBJ1-2; D may be TRBD1 (6 bases). Sequences were derived from CD4+ or CD8+ T cells sorted from blood, sampled in a trial of the OX40 agonist ivuxolimab. The source is an adult with an advanced solid tumor such as melanoma, head and neck, liver or kidney cancer. Here the CDR3 reads CASSPTGTSEGGYTF. CDR3 nucleotide sequence: TGTGCCAGCAGCCCGACCGGGACATCTGAGGGGGGCTACACCTTC.